Given below is one T cell receptor beta chain in context. The antigen is undetermined. This specimen comes from a study of T cell responses to AZD1222 COVID-19 vaccine. Study-level results: At study baseline, merely roughly 6 AZD1222 recipients were seropositive.

Pooled together were second doses at about 4 or about 12 weeks. This table comes from immunoSEQ multiplex PCR, and its TCRdb copy is limited to in-frame clones, with some not included. The repertoire holds around 150,000 clones, with about 91% as singletons. V gave up 1 base and J gave up 0 bases; unmatched junction bases: 0. Germline loops: CDR1 SGHVS, CDR2 FNYEAQ. There are 15 residues in the CDR3. V is TRBV7-6 and J is TRBJ2-1; TRBD2 aligns across 7 bases. This clonotype was sampled from an adult who received the AZD1222 COVID-19 vaccine. Source: peripheral blood, taken 28 days after the second AZD1222 dose. CDR3 nucleotide sequence: TGTGCCAGCAGCTTAGGGACTAGCTCCTACAATGAGCAGTTCTTC. It yields the protein CASSLGTSSYNEQFF.